This TCR beta chain was obtained from a study of cytomegalovirus exposure and HLA in healthy donors. Whole-study context: Findings of an earlier analysis included some 120 million unique TCR beta sequences from about 180 million T cells. Study-level points and caveats: In vitro, three CMV-associated chains proved specific for CMV antigens. Earlier results showed most TCR beta V segments being productive about 87% or about 30% of the time. Some V segments, including TRBV6-2 and TRBV6-3, were excluded as indistinguishable.

The study ran its PCR with 60 Vbeta and 13 Jbeta primers. Assay used: immunoSEQ multiplex PCR; TCRdb lists only in-frame clones, some missing. Seen here are tens of thousands of clones, roughly 76% observed once, and the top ten hold about 8%. Comments on this clone: Antigen specificity is unknown.

Germline V CDR1 and CDR2: MGHRA, YSYEKL. The V and J ends lost 1 base and 1 base, in that order; junction bases with no gene match: 6. This CDR3 has 19 amino acids. This TCR derives from a woman in her twenties or thirties in good health and CMV-seropositive. The genes are TRBV4-1 and TRBJ2-1, with TRBD2 matching over 14 bases. Sequencing used PBMCs. The CDR3: CASSQATSGRASSYNEQFF. The CDR3 bases are TGCGCCAGCAGCCAAGCGACTAGCGGGAGGGCTAGTTCCTACAATGAGCAGTTCTTC.